Listed here are 29 T cell receptor beta chains from one sample, sequenced in a study of cytomegalovirus exposure and HLA in healthy donors (dated by TCRdb to the late 2010s). The library was produced with the immunoSEQ multiplex PCR assay. For the multiplex PCR, a mixture combining 60 forward primers for TCR Vbeta segments and 13 reverse primers for TCR Jbeta segments was used. As stored in TCRdb, this immuneACCESS dataset retains in-frame rearrangements with V and J assigned. A fraction of the clones does not appear; measured against another copy, unresolved V genes explain less than half of the discrepancy, and the remainder lacks a known reason. This sample comprises approximately 120,000 clones, about two thirds of them detected only once. About 4.4% of the sample is in the top ten clones. The sample was PBMCs. Every receptor here comes from a man between 60 and 75 years old in good health and CMV-seropositive.

The rearrangement uses TRBV18 and TRBJ2-2; D remains unclear. This CDR3 region has 12 residues. The V and J ends lost 5 bases and 7 bases respectively, with 8 bases between them. From germline, CDR1 is KGHSH and CDR2 LQKENI. The CDR3 DNA is TGTGCCAGCTCAGTTGGCCACGGGGAGCTGTTTTTT. Its translation: CASSVGHGELFF.

The rearrangement joins TRBV6-5 to TRBJ2-3; 11 bases are shared with TRBD2. The CDR3 consists of 16 residues. Germline assignment: CDR1 MNHEY and CDR2 SVGAGI. The V and J ends lost 4 bases and 2 bases, in that order; junction bases with no gene match: 5. The DNA for the CDR3 is TGTGCCAGCAGTTTTCTAGCGGGGGGAGCCACAGATACGCAGTATTTT. As protein: CASSFLAGGATDTQYF.

About this clone itself: Germline is not matched at one junction end, which may reflect a read error. J is TRBJ2-5 and V is TRBV7-7; 7 bases are a match to TRBD2. The CDR3 extends over 14 amino acids. Germline V CDR1 and CDR2: SSHAT, FNYEAQ (reference sequence). For the CDR3, the DNA is TGTGCTAGCAGCTTAGCGGGCTTTAGTGAGACCCAGTACTTC. This sequence encodes CASSLAGFSETQYF.

This clone came up a few times. The genes are TRBV4-1 and TRBJ2-5, with D perhaps matching TRBD1 (6 bases). The CDR3 covers 16 residues. V lost 4 bases and J 9 bases, leaving 24 bases between the germline ends. Germline CDR1 is MGHRA and CDR2 is YSYEKL. CDR3 in DNA: TGCGCCAGCAGCCGCAACCAAGGGCCACAGGGTGAGGCCCAGTACTTC. It encodes CASSRNQGPQGEAQYF.

CDR3 loop: CASSVGGTGTYNEQFF. The CDR3 DNA follows: TGTGCCAGCAGCGTAGGGGGGACAGGAACCTACAATGAGCAGTTCTTC. This chain links TRBV9 with TRBJ2-1, with 8 bases lining up with TRBD1. The junction had 4 bases not matched to a gene; V was cut back by 0 bases and J by 2 bases. The CDR3 contains 16 residues. Germline-derived CDR1 and CDR2 are SGDLS and YYNGEE.

The chain couples TRBV30 to TRBJ2-3; possible D gene TRBD1, 5 bases. CDR1 and CDR2 (germline): GTSNPN, SVGIG (reference sequence). CDR3 length equals 15 residues. Trimming cost V 5 bases and J 6 bases, with 21 bases left between them. CDR3 sequence reads: CAWADLRTNRDTQYF. The CDR3 DNA reads TGTGCCTGGGCTGACTTGAGAACCAACAGGGATACGCAGTATTTT. Full variable domain (missing parts from reference TRBV30 and TRBJ2-3): SQTIHQWPATLVQPVGSPLSLECTVEGTSNPNLYWYRQAAGRGLQLLFYSVGIGQISSEVPQNLSASRPQDRQFILSSKKLLLSDSGFYLCAWADLRTNRDTQYFGPGTRLTVL.

The genes are TRBV2 and TRBJ2-7; 7 bases match TRBD1. Germline CDR1 SNHLY, CDR2 FYNNEI. With 8 bases clipped from V and 6 bases from J, the junction kept 7 bases outside the gene matches. This CDR3 is 12 amino acids long. The CDR3 DNA reads TGTGCCAGCTCCCGACAGGGTCGCGAGCAGTACTTC. It yields the protein CASSRQGREQYF.

V gene TRBV25-1 combines with J gene TRBJ2-5, with TRBD2 matching 7 bases. The CDR3 spans 13 residues. Looked up from germline, CDR1 is MGHDK and CDR2 is SYGVNS. The V gene end was trimmed by 8 bases and the J gene end by 5 bases; junction bases not matched to a gene: 8. The chain's CDR3 is CASGGPGGETQYF. The CDR3 DNA follows: TGTGCCAGCGGGGGTCCCGGGGGGGAGACCCAGTACTTC.

This chain connects TRBV14 to TRBJ2-3; no definite D call. The CDR3 length is 12 residues. Trimming cost V 3 bases and J 2 bases, with 3 bases left between them. Germline CDR1 SGHDN, CDR2 FVKESK. DNA for the CDR3: TGTGCCAGCAGCCACGTCACAGATACGCAGTATTTT. Translation: CASSHVTDTQYF.

The V call is TRBV11-3, the J call TRBJ2-6; TRBD1 matches at 8 bases. Germline CDR1 SGHNT, CDR2 YENEEA. The CDR3 extends over 17 amino acids. V trimming: 4 bases; J trimming: 1 base; junction bases outside the gene matches: 6. The CDR3 sequence: CASSSRTGKSGANVLTF. The CDR3, as DNA: TGTGCCAGCAGCTCAAGGACAGGGAAGTCTGGGGCCAACGTCCTGACTTTC. Drawing the rest from reference TRBV11-3 and TRBJ2-6, the complete variable domain is EAGVVQSPRYKIIEKKQPVAFWCNPISGHNTLYWYLQNLGQGPELLIRYENEEAVDDSQLPKDRFSAERLKGVDSTLKIQPAELGDSAVYLCASSSRTGKSGANVLTFGAGSRLTVL.

This sequence joins TRBV4-2 and TRBJ1-3; weak D call: TRBD1 (6 bases). Trimming took off 3 bases at V and 0 bases at J, with 12 bases between the two ends. CDR3 length equals 16 residues. From germline, CDR1 is LGHNA and CDR2 YNFKEQ. The CDR3 loop is CASSHPLTGSGNTIYF. The CDR3 nucleotides are TGTGCCAGCAGCCACCCTCTGACAGGCTCTGGAAACACCATATATTTT.

V gene TRBV10-3 combines with J gene TRBJ1-1; weak D call: TRBD1 (6 bases). Deletions cut 7 bases from V and 5 bases from J, with 20 bases between. This CDR3 has 15 amino acids. Germline values: CDR1 ENHRY, CDR2 SYGVKD. CDR3 sequence: CAIISSGAGQTEAFF. DNA for the CDR3: TGTGCCATCATATCATCAGGGGCGGGTCAGACTGAAGCTTTCTTT.

The chain has TRBV7-3 and TRBJ1-2; 8 positions match TRBD1. CDR3 size: 14 residues. V lost 5 bases to trimming and J lost 4 bases; unmatched junction nucleotides: 6. CDR1 is SGHTA and CDR2 is FQGTGA in the germline V gene. The CDR3 DNA is TGTGCCAGCAGCCCGACAGGGGAGGCCTATGGCTACACCTTC. This sequence encodes CASSPTGEAYGYTF. The whole variable domain, remainder taken from reference TRBV7-3 and TRBJ1-2, is GAGVSQTPSNKVTEKGKYVELRCDPISGHTALYWYRQSLGQGPEFLIYFQGTGAADDSGLPNDRFFAVRPEGSVSTLKIQRTERGDSAVYLCASSPTGEAYGYTFGSGTRLTVV.

The rearrangement uses TRBV19 and TRBJ1-4; D is unresolved. Per the germline V gene, CDR1 is LNHDA and CDR2 is SQIVND (reference sequence). CDR3 size: 13 residues. Trimming removed 4 bases from V and 13 bases from J, with 16 bases in between. The CDR3, as DNA: TGTGCCAGTAGTAAACAAAGGGCGGCGGGACTGTTTTTT. Translating gives CASSKQRAAGLFF.

The CDR3 protein is CSVEDAKPGHLEKLFF. The DNA for the CDR3 is TGCAGCGTTGAAGATGCAAAACCGGGACATTTAGAAAAACTGTTTTTT. The chain uses TRBV29-1 and TRBJ1-4; tentatively, D is TRBD1 (6 bases). Trimming pared 0 bases from V and 8 bases from J, leaving 19 bases between. Per the germline V gene, CDR1 is SQVTM and CDR2 is ANQGSEA. There are 16 residues in the CDR3. Full variable domain (outside the CDR3, taken from reference TRBV29-1 and TRBJ1-4): SAVISQKPSRDICQRGTSLTIQCQVDSQVTMMFWYRQQPGQSLTLIATANQGSEATYESGFVIDKFPISRPNLTFSTLTVSNMSPEDSSIYLCSVEDAKPGHLEKLFFGSGTQLSVL.

V is TRBV9 and J is TRBJ1-3; D not certain. The CDR3 is 15 residues long. Germline assignment: CDR1 SGDLS and CDR2 YYNGEE. With 0 bases removed from V and 1 base from J, the gap between germline ends came to 8 bases. The CDR3 reads CASSVGGISGNTIYF. Here the CDR3 DNA reads TGTGCCAGCAGCGTAGGAGGTATTTCTGGAAACACCATATATTTT.

The chain joins TRBV4-1 to TRBJ1-1; D perhaps matches TRBD1 (6 bases). Germline V gives CDR1 MGHRA, CDR2 YSYEKL. Trimming pared 1 base from V and 6 bases from J, leaving 18 bases between. The CDR3 sequence is 16 residues long. CDR3 nucleotide sequence: TGCGCCAGCAGCCAAGGAGGGTTTAGGGGGAGGGCTGAAGCTTTCTTT. Amino acid sequence: CASSQGGFRGRAEAFF.

This clone was observed a few times. The chain recombines TRBV28 with TRBJ1-1; 9 nucleotides match TRBD1. From germline, CDR1 is MDHEN and CDR2 SYDVKM. V shed 5 bases and J 1 base; nucleotides not matched to a gene: 5. This CDR3 has 15 residues. CDR3 in DNA: TGTGCCAGCAGTAGGACAGGGGCCTCGAACACTGAAGCTTTCTTT. It is translated as CASSRTGASNTEAFF.

J is TRBJ1-6 and V is TRBV5-1; unclear D gene. Germline values: CDR1 SGHRS, CDR2 YFSETQ. V was clipped by 0 bases and J by 7 bases, with 11 bases between them. This CDR3 comprises 15 residues. This CDR3 is CASSLDWTGNSPLHF. The CDR3 nucleotides are TGCGCCAGCAGCTTGGATTGGACGGGGAATTCACCCCTCCACTTT. Full variable domain (missing parts from reference TRBV5-1 and TRBJ1-6): KAGVTQTPRYLIKTRGQQVTLSCSPISGHRSVSWYQQTPGQGLQFLFEYFSETQRNKGNFPGRFSGRQFSNSRSEMNVSTLELGDSALYLCASSLDWTGNSPLHFGNGTRLTVT.

The gene calls are TRBV6-5 and TRBJ2-6; 8 nucleotides match TRBD1. Germline V gives CDR1 MNHEY, CDR2 SVGAGI. V shed 4 bases, J shed 2 bases, and the junction held 4 bases outside the gene matches. This CDR3 comprises 16 residues. The CDR3 DNA is TGTGCCAGCAGTTCCCCAGGGGGCCCTGGGGCCAACGTCCTGACTTTC. Its protein is CASSSPGGPGANVLTF.

The chain carries TRBV5-1 and TRBJ2-7, with 8 bases identical to TRBD1. After removal of 3 bases from V and 6 bases from J, the junction contained 11 bases not matched to a gene. This CDR3 has 15 amino acids. CDR1 is SGHRS and CDR2 is YFSETQ in the germline V gene. DNA of the CDR3: TGCGCCAGCAGCTGGACTGGACAGGGAGATCGCGAGCAGTACTTC. Its protein is CASSWTGQGDREQYF.

This sequence joins TRBV4-1 and TRBJ2-3; 7 bases agree with TRBD1. The ends lost 4 bases at V and 2 bases at J; junction bases unmatched: 6. The germline V gene has CDR1 MGHRA and CDR2 YSYEKL. CDR3 length: 15 amino acids. As DNA, the CDR3 is TGCGCCAGCAGCCTCATGACAGGGCTCACAGATACGCAGTATTTT. Its protein is CASSLMTGLTDTQYF.

DNA of the CDR3: TGTGCCTGGAGAAATTTGCGACAGTCTAGCACAGATACGCAGTATTTT. It translates to CAWRNLRQSSTDTQYF. This chain uses TRBV30 with TRBJ2-3; tentative D call: TRBD1 (5 bases). Germline CDR1 is GTSNPN and CDR2 is SVGIG (reference sequence). The CDR3 runs 16 residues. V lost 3 bases and J lost 0, with 16 bases in between.

The chain uses TRBV5-1 and TRBJ2-3; no reliable D call. The germline CDR1 and CDR2 sequences are SGHRS and YFSETQ. With 0 bases removed from V and 4 bases from J, the gap between germline ends came to 6 bases. This CDR3 contains 13 residues. CDR3 nucleotides: TGCGCCAGCAGCTTGGGGCCCGCAGATACGCAGTATTTT. It codes for CASSLGPADTQYF.

V gene TRBV6-5 combines with J gene TRBJ1-1, with a tentative D call TRBD1 (6 bases). CDR1 and CDR2 (germline): MNHEY, SVGAGI. CDR3 length: 12 amino acids. V dropped 2 bases and J dropped 11 bases, with 12 bases sitting between them. Written as DNA, the CDR3 is TGTGCCAGCAGTTACCGAGGAACAGGGGCTTTCTTT. It encodes CASSYRGTGAFF.

The chain employs TRBV29-1 and TRBJ2-2, with 10 bases lining up with TRBD1. With V trimmed by 6 bases and J by 0 bases, 10 bases remained unmatched. CDR3 length: 17 residues. Germline V CDR1 and CDR2: SQVTM, ANQGSEA. As DNA, the CDR3 is TGCAGCGTGGGGAGGGCGGGACAGGGGCCGAACACCGGGGAGCTGTTTTTT. This gives the protein CSVGRAGQGPNTGELFF.

V and J are TRBV5-1 and TRBJ1-2; a possible D gene is TRBD1 (5 bases). Germline CDR1 SGHRS, CDR2 YFSETQ. The CDR3 has 14 amino acids. With 7 bases removed from V and 0 bases from J, the gap between germline ends came to 13 bases. The CDR3 loop is CASATQTANYGYTF. CDR3 in DNA: TGCGCCAGCGCAACACAGACAGCTAACTATGGCTACACCTTC.

The CDR3 DNA is TGTGCCAGCAGAGGTAGCGGGAACCAAGAGACCCAGTACTTC. Amino acid sequence: CASRGSGNQETQYF. The chain carries TRBV28 and TRBJ2-5; TRBD2 matches at 8 bases. V shed 6 bases, J shed 0 bases, and the junction held 3 bases outside the gene matches. The CDR3 runs 14 residues. Germline CDR1 is MDHEN and CDR2 is SYDVKM.

This chain joins TRBV2 and TRBJ2-5, with D maybe TRBD1 (6 bases). The germline CDR1 and CDR2 sequences are SNHLY and FYNNEI. The germline V and J ends were trimmed by 4 bases and 9 bases, with 21 bases remaining between them. This CDR3 is built from 15 residues. CDR3 amino acids: CASSAETGSLGAQYF. The CDR3 nucleotides read TGTGCCAGCAGTGCAGAGACAGGCTCCCTGGGAGCCCAGTACTTC.